A single sample gave rise to the 8 T cell receptor beta chains below, sequenced in a study of PD-1 blockade in mismatch repair-deficient tumors. Sequencing used immunoSEQ multiplex PCR; TCRdb keeps in-frame clones, though not all of them. The sample holds 85,000 to 130,000 clones, about four fifths seen once. Sequencing was performed on peripheral blood, taken roughly 36 weeks after starting pembrolizumab. These receptor sequences come from an adult with mismatch repair-deficient cancer.

The chain employs TRBV2 and TRBJ1-1, with D unclear. This CDR3 contains 13 residues. With 4 bases removed from V and 2 bases from J, the gap between germline ends came to 8 bases. CDR1 and CDR2 from the germline V gene are SNHLY and FYNNEI. This CDR3 reads CASSGGRNTEAFF. CDR3 nucleotides: TGTGCCAGCAGTGGCGGCAGAAACACTGAAGCTTTCTTT.

The rearrangement uses TRBV7-9 and TRBJ2-7; D gene ambiguous. Germline V gene data show CDR1 as SEHNR and CDR2 as FQNEAQ (reference sequence). This CDR3 spans 13 amino acids. Trimming shortened V by 5 bases and J by 2 bases, and 10 bases separated the two germline ends. CDR3 sequence reads: CASSKGGAYEQYF. In DNA, the CDR3 is TGTGCCAGCAGCAAAGGCGGAGCCTACGAGCAGTACTTC.

This clone occurred many times. The identical CDR3 is also encoded by other nucleotide sequences in the sample. V gene TRBV29-1 combines with J gene TRBJ1-2, with 7 bases that match TRBD1. V was clipped by 3 bases and J by 2 bases; unmatched bases: 3. Per the germline V gene, CDR1 is SQVTM and CDR2 is ANQGSEA. The CDR3 has 13 residues. This CDR3 reads CSVETGSNYGYTF. CDR3 nucleotides: TGCAGCGTTGAGACAGGGTCCAACTATGGCTACACCTTC.

This clone was detected only a few times. CDR3 coding DNA: TGTGCCAGCAGCCAAGGGTTAAGGAACTACGAGCAGTACTTC. It specifies CASSQGLRNYEQYF. This sequence joins TRBV14 and TRBJ2-7; D is undetermined. The CDR3 has 14 amino acids. Looked up from germline, CDR1 is SGHDN and CDR2 is FVKESK. The germline V and J ends were trimmed by 1 base and 3 bases, with 10 bases remaining between them. The variable domain in full, with the rest retrieved from reference TRBV14 and TRBJ2-7, is EAGVTQFPSHSVIEKGQTVTLRCDPISGHDNLYWYRRVMGKEIKFLLHFVKESKQDESGMPNNRFLAERTGGTYSTLKVQPAELEDSGVYFCASSQGLRNYEQYFGPGTRLTVT.

In its sample, this clone was seen once. The chain couples TRBV7-8 to TRBJ2-1; 7 bases are a match to TRBD2. V shed 4 bases, J shed 7 bases, and the junction held 19 bases outside the gene matches. CDR1 is SGHVS, CDR2 FQNEAQ, per germline. The CDR3 runs to 18 residues. CDR3: CASSSASGAGEVFNEQFF. CDR3 in DNA: TGTGCCAGCAGCTCCGCTTCTGGCGCGGGAGAGGTTTTTAATGAGCAGTTCTTC.

There are a few counts of this clone. The chain combines TRBV7-2 with TRBJ1-2; D not resolved. This CDR3 has 13 amino acids. Germline assignment: CDR1 SGHTA and CDR2 FQGNSA. Trimming left V 2 bases short and J 4 bases short, with 8 bases between. The CDR3 protein is CASSLYGPYGYTF. CDR3 sequence (DNA): TGTGCCAGCAGCTTATACGGCCCCTATGGCTACACCTTC.

J is TRBJ2-1 and V is TRBV19, with 12 bases matching TRBD1. CDR1 and CDR2 from the germline V gene are LNHDA and SQIVND (reference sequence). The length of the CDR3 is 15 residues. The junction had 6 bases not matched to a gene; V was cut back by 8 bases and J by 4 bases. CDR3 residues: CASAPGQGAYNEQFF. The CDR3 DNA reads as TGTGCCAGTGCGCCGGGACAGGGGGCTTACAATGAGCAGTTCTTC.

The rearrangement uses TRBV30 and TRBJ2-3; D is possibly TRBD2 (6 bases). Germline assignment: CDR1 GTSNPN and CDR2 SVGIG (reference sequence). Trimming pared 8 bases from V and 2 bases from J, leaving 17 bases between. This CDR3 is built from 14 residues. The CDR3 reads CAGYLAGTTDTQYF. The CDR3 bases are TGTGCCGGATATCTGGCGGGAACCACAGATACGCAGTATTTT.